Listed below are T cell receptor beta chains from one sample, sequenced in a study of blood T cell repertoires in COVID-19. Clones were read by immunoSEQ multiplex PCR, and TCRdb kept only the in-frame ones, dropping some. The profile covers about 330,000 clones, with around 90% appearing a single time and approximately 10% taken by the ten largest. The specimen was peripheral blood. The origin of the receptors is a man aged 25-45 years with COVID-19, enrolled during active disease. Each CDR3 is given with its conserved first and last residue. D genes are given only for firm matches. The size entry is marked missing in some rows and otherwise reads once, few, many or a size class.

>TRBJ2-1|TRBV5-1|-|-
CASIQGGPYNEQFF
TGCGCCAGTATCCAGGGGGGCCCCTACAATGAGCAGTTCTTC
>TRBJ2-7|TRBV11-1|-|-
CASSLEGRGSYEQYF
TGTGCCAGCAGCTTAGAAGGCAGGGGATCGTACGAGCAGTACTTC
>TRBJ2-2|TRBV24-1|-|TRBD1
CATSDNPGQGGNTGELFF
TGTGCCACCAGTGATAATCCGGGACAGGGAGGTAACACCGGGGAGCTGTTTTTT
>TRBJ2-7|TRBV7-2|-|TRBD2
CASSLEGLAAYEQYF
TGTGCCAGCAGCTTAGAGGGACTAGCGGCCTACGAGCAGTACTTC
>TRBJ2-3|TRBV4-2|-|-
CASSQEFSSTDTQYF
TGTGCCAGCAGCCAAGAGTTTAGCAGCACAGATACGCAGTATTTT
>TRBJ1-5|TRBV5-1|-|-
CASSLALRDGHQPQHF
TGCGCCAGCAGCTTGGCATTGCGGGACGGACATCAGCCCCAGCATTTT
>TRBJ2-1|TRBV7-2|-|-
CASSAQTSFWNEQFF
TGTGCCAGCAGCGCCCAGACTAGTTTCTGGAATGAGCAGTTCTTC
>TRBJ2-3|TRBV5-1|-|TRBD2
CASSVEPGLAGGPLQYF
TGCGCCAGCAGCGTAGAACCGGGACTAGCGGGAGGGCCGTTGCAGTATTTT
>TRBJ2-3|TRBV5-4|-|TRBD2
CASSFLAGGPRVDTQYF
TGTGCCAGCAGCTTCTTAGCGGGGGGGCCGAGGGTTGATACGCAGTATTTT
>TRBJ1-5|TRBV7-9|-|TRBD1
CASSSGQGGQPQHF
TGTGCCAGCAGCTCGGGACAGGGAGGGCAGCCCCAGCATTTT
>TRBJ1-2|TRBV7-2|-|-
CASSTYRPPNYGYTF
TGTGCCAGCAGCACCTACAGGCCCCCTAACTATGGCTACACCTTC
>TRBJ1-1|TRBV6-5|-|-
CASSYSGPGVEAFF
TGTGCCAGCAGTTACTCGGGCCCAGGGGTTGAAGCTTTCTTT
>TRBJ1-3|TRBV28|few|-
CASSLEGLGSGNTIYF
TGTGCCAGCAGTTTGGAGGGGTTAGGCTCTGGAAACACCATATATTTT
>TRBJ1-1|TRBV9|-|-
CASSVGWGREAFF
TGTGCCAGCAGCGTGGGTTGGGGGAGGGAAGCTTTCTTT
>TRBJ2-7|TRBV10-3|-|TRBD1
CAISPDRERLYEQYF
TGTGCCATCAGCCCCGACAGGGAAAGACTCTACGAGCAGTACTTC
>TRBJ1-1|TRBV6-5|once|-
CASSYGRNTEAFF
TGTGCCAGCAGTTACGGCAGGAACACTGAAGCTTTCTTT
>TRBJ1-2|TRBV5-4|few|-
CASGREIINYGYTF
TGTGCCAGCGGACGGGAGATTATCAACTATGGCTACACCTTC
>TRBJ2-1|TRBV30|-|TRBD2
CAWSVLRTSGRVYNEQFF
TGTGCCTGGAGTGTACTCAGGACTAGCGGGAGAGTATACAATGAGCAGTTCTTC
>TRBJ2-2|TRBV7-9|-|TRBD1
CASMGQGAPGELFF
TGTGCCAGCATGGGACAGGGGGCCCCCGGGGAGCTGTTTTTT
>TRBJ2-1|TRBV7-8|-|TRBD1
CASSSLTGDLIRGQFF
TGTGCCAGCAGCTCCCTGACAGGGGATTTGATTCGTGGGCAGTTCTTC
>TRBJ2-5|TRBV10-3|-|TRBD2
CAISSSGRGETQYF
TGTGCCATCAGTTCTAGCGGGAGAGGCGAGACCCAGTACTTC
>TRBJ2-2|TRBV6-5|-|TRBD2
CASTVTSGDTGELFF
TGTGCCAGCACCGTGACTAGCGGTGACACCGGGGAGCTGTTTTTT
>TRBJ2-1|TRBV11-2|-|TRBD1
CASAIGTGGYNEQFF
TGTGCCAGCGCCATCGGGACAGGGGGCTACAATGAGCAGTTCTTC
>TRBJ1-2|TRBV6-5|-|-
CASRTGIYGYTF
TGTGCCAGCAGAACAGGGATCTATGGCTACACCTTC
>TRBJ1-2|TRBV19|-|TRBD1
CASTPQGAGGYTF
TGTGCCAGTACTCCCCAGGGGGCAGGTGGCTACACCTTC
>TRBJ1-2|TRBV7-3|-|TRBD1
CASGGQGRWGYTF
TGTGCCAGCGGCGGACAGGGCCGATGGGGCTACACCTTC
>TRBJ2-3|TRBV19|once|TRBD2
CASSSGLGGTDTQYF
TGTGCCAGTAGTTCGGGACTAGGAGGCACAGATACGCAGTATTTT
>TRBJ1-5|TRBV27|-|TRBD1
CASSSTGGVQPQHF
TGTGCCAGCAGTTCGACAGGGGGCGTTCAGCCCCAGCATTTT
>TRBJ2-5|TRBV12-3/TRBV12-4|-|-
CASNYREETQYF
TGTGCCAGCAACTACAGGGAAGAGACCCAGTACTTC